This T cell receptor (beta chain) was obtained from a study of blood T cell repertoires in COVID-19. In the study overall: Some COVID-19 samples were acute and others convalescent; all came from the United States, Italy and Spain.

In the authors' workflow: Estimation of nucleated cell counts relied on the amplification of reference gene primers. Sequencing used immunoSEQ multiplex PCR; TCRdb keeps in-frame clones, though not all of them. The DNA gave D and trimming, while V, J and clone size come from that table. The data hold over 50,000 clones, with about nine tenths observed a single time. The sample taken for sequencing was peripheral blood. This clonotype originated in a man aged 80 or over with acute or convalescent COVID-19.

Here the CDR3 DNA reads TGCGCCAGCAGCTTGGAATTAGGACGACAGGGGCGAAAGGAAAAACTGTTTTTT. Translating it yields CASSLELGRQGRKEKLFF. The chain combines TRBV5-1 with TRBJ1-4, with 8 positions matching TRBD1. Germline values: CDR1 SGHRS, CDR2 YFSETQ. The CDR3 consists of 18 residues. V trimming: 0 bases; J trimming: 8 bases; junction bases outside the gene matches: 15.